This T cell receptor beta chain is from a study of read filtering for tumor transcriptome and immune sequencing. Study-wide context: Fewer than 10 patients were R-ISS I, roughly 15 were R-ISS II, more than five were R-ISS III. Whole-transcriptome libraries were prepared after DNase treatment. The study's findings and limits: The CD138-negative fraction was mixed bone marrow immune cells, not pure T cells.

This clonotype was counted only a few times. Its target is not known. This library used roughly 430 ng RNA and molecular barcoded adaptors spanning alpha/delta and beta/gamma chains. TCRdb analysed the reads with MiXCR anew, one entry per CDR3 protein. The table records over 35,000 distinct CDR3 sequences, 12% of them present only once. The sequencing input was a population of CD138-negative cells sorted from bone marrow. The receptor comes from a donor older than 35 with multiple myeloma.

CDR3 sequence (DNA): TGTGCCACCAGCAACGGGGTTAGCAATCAGCCCCAGCATTTT. It translates to CATSNGVSNQPQHF. The chain recombines TRBV15 with TRBJ1-5, with unresolved D. V shed 4 bases and J shed 0 bases, with 7 bases lying between them. Germline CDR1 reads LNHNV; CDR2 reads YYDKDF (reference sequence). The CDR3 is 14 residues long. Full variable domain (missing parts from reference TRBV15 and TRBJ1-5): DAMVIQNPRYQVTQFGKPVTLSCSQTLNHNVMYWYQQKSSQAPKLLFHYYDKDFNNEADTPDNFQSRRPNTSFCFLDIRSPGLGDTAMYLCATSNGVSNQPQHFGDGTRLSIL.